One sample yielded the 30 T cell receptor beta chains listed below, sequenced in a study of tumor and adjacent non-tumor tissue in lung cancer (dated by TCRdb to the late 2010s). Bulk unsorted tissue served as the source for RNA extraction, and RNA quality was assessed using a NanoDrop ND-1000 and an Agilent 2100. Libraries came from multiplex PCR. Sequencing instrument: Illumina HiSeq 2500. TCRbeta libraries were constructed through three rounds of nested PCR with primers (Table S4) according to protocols modified from ARM-PCR. TCRdb itself trimmed the public reads at Q25 with fastp, ran MiXCR and retained productive beta chains. One record per CDR3 amino acid sequence lists the most common genes and DNA. For this sample the table gives around 120,000 distinct CDR3 sequences, of which 55% to 75% were detected only once. The ten largest make up 9.5% to 15% of the sample. Sequences were obtained from lung tumor tissue. These TCRs come from a man aged 25-45 years with non-small cell lung cancer.

Note on this clonotype: This may be a read error: a much more frequent sequence differs by one nucleotide. The gene calls are TRBV20-1 and TRBJ2-1; D not certain. Germline assignment: CDR1 DFQATT and CDR2 SNEGSKA (reference sequence). The ends were cut back, 0 bases at V and 6 bases at J, with 12 bases in the middle. The CDR3 length is 14 residues. CDR3 residues: CSARELVGFNEQFF. The CDR3, as DNA: TGCAGTGCTAGAGAGCTAGTGGGATTCAATGAGCAGTTCTTC.

In regard to this clonotype: Relative to the germline gene, one junction end is altered; a read error may explain this. This chain's CDR3 is CASSTYRGTNTGDLFF. DNA of the CDR3: TGTGCCAGCAGCACTTATCGGGGCACGAACACCGGGGATCTGTTTTTT. This sequence joins TRBV7-2 and TRBJ2-2; the D gene could be TRBD1 or TRBD2 (5 bases each). The CDR3 runs 16 residues. Germline CDR1 SGHTA, CDR2 FQGNSA.

The rearrangement links TRBV12-3 or TRBV12-4 to TRBJ1-1; D unclear. Trimming removed 3 bases at V and 6 bases at J, with 11 bases between. CDR3 size: 13 residues. The CDR3 coding sequence is TGTGCCAGCAGTTTGATGGGTATCGCTGAAGCTTTCTTT. Translating it yields CASSLMGIAEAFF.

The sample holds many counts of this clonotype. This chain joins TRBV12-5 and TRBJ2-1; D possibly corresponds to TRBD1 (6 bases). With 4 bases removed from V and 4 bases from J, the gap between germline ends came to 17 bases. This CDR3 has 16 residues. The germline CDR1 and CDR2 sequences are LGHNT and FRNRAP. The CDR3 loop is CASGSLVTGPYNEQFF. For the CDR3, the DNA is TGTGCTAGTGGTTCTCTCGTGACAGGCCCTTACAATGAGCAGTTCTTC.

A note on this clonotype: A read error may account for a junction end that differs from germline. The rearrangement joins TRBV7-3 to TRBJ2-1, with a tentative D call TRBD2 (7 bases). This CDR3 comprises 15 residues. The germline V gene has CDR1 SGHTA and CDR2 FQGTGA. The CDR3: CASSLGGGIGGEQFF. The CDR3 coding sequence is TGTGCTAGCAGCTTAGGGGGAGGGATAGGCGGGGAGCAGTTCTTC.

Remarks on this clonotype: This may be a read error: a much more frequent sequence differs by one nucleotide. V usage is TRBV12-3 or TRBV12-4 and J usage is TRBJ2-3; D assignment may be TRBD1 or TRBD2 (5 bases each). The CDR3 is 13 residues long. The CDR3 DNA sequence: TGTGCCAGCAGCCGGGACCGTGAAGATATGCAGTATTTT. Its translation is CASSRDREDMQYF.

In the case of this clonotype: Germline and junction disagree at one end, which may indicate a read error. The gene calls are TRBV6-5 and TRBJ1-1, with no clear D. Germline-derived CDR1 and CDR2 are MNHEY and SVGAGI. This CDR3 spans 13 amino acids. For the CDR3, the DNA is TGTGTCAGCAGACTTGGACTGGTGACTGAAGCTTTCTTT. It codes for CVSRLGLVTEAFF.

This rearrangement joins TRBV29-1 to TRBJ2-7; D is perhaps TRBD1 (5 bases). The CDR3 runs 16 residues. Trimming shortened V by 4 bases and J by 1 base, and 20 bases separated the two germline ends. CDR1 SQVTM and CDR2 ANQGSEA come from the germline V gene. CDR3 residues: CSVGSLRALRSYEQYF. For the CDR3, the DNA is TGCAGCGTTGGATCCCTCAGGGCCCTTCGGTCCTACGAGCAGTACTTC.

This clonotype came up many times. The V call is TRBV20-1, the J call TRBJ2-1; D unclear. The CDR3 consists of 14 residues. The ends were cut back, 3 bases at V and 0 bases at J, with 9 bases in the middle. Germline V CDR1 and CDR2: DFQATT, SNEGSKA (reference sequence). The CDR3 region has the DNA TGCAGTGCTAGTGCTAGGTTCTCCTACAATGAGCAGTTCTTC. The encoded protein is CSASARFSYNEQFF.

Turning to this clonotype: A much larger clone sits a single nucleotide away, making a read error possible. In this CDR3 the conserved last residue, phenylalanine or tryptophan, is missing, so a read error is likely. The chain links TRBV4-2 to TRBJ2-1; 8 nucleotides line up with TRBD2. Germline V gives CDR1 LGHNA, CDR2 YNFKEQ. The CDR3 has 17 residues. V shed 4 bases, J shed 4 bases, and the junction held 12 bases outside the gene matches. CDR3 in amino acids: CASSRPRGSGSYNEQFL. Here the CDR3 DNA reads TGTGCCAGCAGCCGTCCAAGGGGGAGCGGGAGTTACAATGAGCAGTTCTTA.

In regard to this clonotype: Possible read error: a much larger clone is one base away. V is TRBV6-1 and J is TRBJ1-3; TRBD1 aligns across 7 bases. V lost 4 bases, J lost 0 bases, and 6 bases stayed unmatched. The CDR3 consists of 16 residues. Germline V gene lookup returns CDR1 MNHNS and CDR2 SASEGT. CDR3 nucleotides: TGTGCCAGCAGTGTCTGGCAGGGGGACTCTGGAAACACCATATATTTT. Translating gives CASSVWQGDSGNTIYF.

V is TRBV20-1 and J is TRBJ1-5; D remains ambiguous. The CDR3 is 16 amino acids. Trimming cost V 0 bases and J 4 bases, with 16 bases left between them. Per germline, CDR1 DFQATT and CDR2 SNEGSKA (reference sequence). The CDR3 here is CSARDVLAFSNQPQHF. The CDR3 nucleotides read TGCAGTGCTAGAGATGTCTTGGCGTTTAGTAATCAGCCCCAGCATTTT.

The V and J genes are TRBV5-4 and TRBJ2-1, with 13 nucleotides matching TRBD2. The ends lost 0 bases at V and 9 bases at J; junction bases unmatched: 9. CDR1 is SGHNT and CDR2 is YYREEE in the germline V gene (reference sequence). CDR3 length equals 17 residues. The CDR3 DNA reads as TGTGCCAGCAGCTTGGCCGTACTAGCGGGGGGGCTGGGTGAGCAGTTCTTC. Translated, it gives CASSLAVLAGGLGEQFF.

To note about this clonotype: It may be a read error: a sequence one base away is much more abundant. CDR3 in amino acids: CANRGQGASYEQYF. CDR3 nucleotides: TGTGCCAACAGAGGACAGGGGGCGAGCTACGAGCAGTACTTC. The chain links TRBV12-3 or TRBV12-4 to TRBJ2-7; the match to TRBD1 covers 11 bases. The CDR3 has 14 residues. Losses at the gene ends were 10 bases for V and 3 bases for J; bases not matched to a gene: 8.

This clonotype was seen a handful of times. The gene calls are TRBV5-1 and TRBJ2-1; 10 bases align to TRBD2. From germline, CDR1 is SGHRS and CDR2 YFSETQ. The CDR3 is made up of 15 amino acids. The J segment lost 3 bases and the V segment lost 4 bases, leaving 4 bases of the junction unmatched. The CDR3 DNA reads as TGCGCCAGCAGCGAGAGACTAGCGGGCTACAATGAGCAGTTCTTC. Translated, it gives CASSERLAGYNEQFF. Looking up the rest from reference TRBV5-1 and TRBJ2-1 gives the full variable domain: KAGVTQTPRYLIKTRGQQVTLSCSPISGHRSVSWYQQTPGQGLQFLFEYFSETQRNKGNFPGRFSGRQFSNSRSEMNVSTLELGDSALYLCASSERLAGYNEQFFGPGTRLTVL.

For this clonotype: A read error may explain this, as a much larger clone is one base away. The chain has TRBV10-3 and TRBJ1-3; D is uncertain. There are 15 residues in the CDR3. Germline-derived CDR1 and CDR2 are ENHRY and SYGVKD. The DNA for the CDR3 is TGTACCATCACTCCAAGGTCCGACTCTGGAAACACCATATATTTT. Amino acids: CTITPRSDSGNTIYF.

A word on this clonotype: A clone one base away is much larger, so this may be a read error. In DNA, the CDR3 is TGCAGTGCCAGGACAGGGGGCAATTACTACGAGCAGTACTTC. This gives the protein CSARTGGNYYEQYF. This sequence joins TRBV20-1 and TRBJ2-7, with 11 nucleotides matching TRBD1. V shed 6 bases, J shed 3 bases, and the junction held 7 bases outside the gene matches. This CDR3 comprises 14 residues. Per the germline V gene, CDR1 is DFQATT and CDR2 is SNEGSKA (reference sequence).

Worth noting for this clonotype: A read error may explain this, as a much larger clone is one base away. The V call is TRBV12-3 or TRBV12-4, the J call TRBJ2-2; perhaps TRBD1 as D (5 bases). V lost 5 bases and J lost 4, with 14 bases in between. This CDR3 contains 15 residues. CDR3 sequence reads: CASSPWTRGTGELFF. The CDR3, as DNA: TGTGCCAGCAGTCCGTGGACAAGGGGCACCGGGGAGCTGTTTTTT.

This clonotype was picked up a small number of times. A clone one base away is much larger, so this may be a read error. The V and J genes are TRBV20-1 and TRBJ2-7; D is possibly TRBD1 (6 bases). Trimming pared 3 bases from V and 2 bases from J, leaving 20 bases between. The CDR3 consists of 16 residues. The V gene's germline CDR1 is DFQATT and CDR2 SNEGSKA (reference sequence). The CDR3 DNA sequence: TGCAGTGCTAGTGATCCTGGGGACACACTTCCCTACGAGCAGTACTTC. Protein sequence: CSASDPGDTLPYEQYF.

For this clonotype: An end of the junction does not agree with germline; a read error may underlie this. J is TRBJ2-5 and V is TRBV12-3 or TRBV12-4; 10 bases agree with TRBD2. The CDR3 is 13 amino acids. CDR3 residues: CVSRGLARETQYF. In nucleotides, the CDR3 is TGTGTCAGCAGGGGACTAGCGAGGGAGACCCAGTACTTC.

A remark on this clonotype: This may stem from a read error, because a much larger clone lies one nucleotide away. V gene TRBV6-2 or TRBV6-3 combines with J gene TRBJ2-1, with a weak D call TRBD1 (5 bases). V was trimmed by 2 bases and J by 7 bases, leaving 12 bases between them. The CDR3 contains 14 residues. Germline CDR1 is MNHEY and CDR2 is SVGEGT. CDR3 coding DNA: TGTGCCAGCAGTTACCACGACAGAATGAATGAGCAGTTCTTC. Translation: CASSYHDRMNEQFF.

As to this clonotype: A read error is possible here, since a much larger clone lies one base away. This chain uses TRBV29-1 with TRBJ2-7; tentative D call: TRBD1 (5 bases). With 6 bases removed from V and 5 bases from J, the gap between germline ends came to 17 bases. The CDR3 consists of 13 residues. From germline, CDR1 is SQVTM and CDR2 ANQGSEA. CDR3 DNA: TGCAGCGTCCGACAGTGGAAACTAAACGAGCAGTACTTC. The encoded protein is CSVRQWKLNEQYF.

Concerning this clonotype: The CDR3 ends on some other residue instead of the conserved phenylalanine or tryptophan, so this is likely a read error. The chain joins TRBV11-1 to TRBJ2-4, with D possibly TRBD1 on 5 matching bases. V lost 8 bases, J lost 2 bases, and 19 bases lay in between. Looked up from germline, CDR1 is SGHAT and CDR2 is FQDESV (reference sequence). The CDR3 extends over 16 amino acids. The CDR3 coding sequence is TGTGCCAGCGCCCACTCAGGCAGGGCGACCAAAAACATTCAGTACTCT. Protein: CASAHSGRATKNIQYS.

About this clonotype: This sequence may be a read error, since a much larger clone differs from it by one base. The rearrangement joins TRBV20-1 to TRBJ1-5; D is unresolved. CDR1 DFQATT and CDR2 SNEGSKA come from the germline V gene (reference sequence). CDR3 length: 12 amino acids. V was cut by 3 bases and J by 7 bases, with 10 bases left in between. CDR3: CSASPRMQPQHF. The CDR3 nucleotides read TGCAGTGCTAGTCCAAGGATGCAGCCCCAGCATTTT.

This clonotype was seen a single time. The chain employs TRBV6-2 or TRBV6-3 and TRBJ2-4; possibly TRBD1 for D (5 bases). The CDR3 has 14 amino acids. Trimming shortened V by 7 bases and J by 8 bases, and 18 bases separated the two germline ends. Germline CDR1 reads MNHEY; CDR2 reads SVGEGT. The CDR3 loop is CASTKGPDGDIQYF. The CDR3 DNA is TGTGCCAGCACTAAGGGGCCCGATGGGGACATTCAGTACTTC.

The chain recombines TRBV29-1 with TRBJ2-7; D is ambiguous. Germline CDR1 reads SQVTM; CDR2 reads ANQGSEA. V was cut by 4 bases and J by 9 bases, with 16 bases left in between. The CDR3 sequence is 12 residues long. The CDR3 loop is CSVVAEPGAQYF. CDR3 coding DNA: TGCAGCGTTGTTGCCGAGCCGGGCGCGCAGTACTTC.

This clonotype was observed a few times. The V and J genes are TRBV20-1 and TRBJ1-3; D remains ambiguous. The CDR3 spans 15 residues. Trimming cost V 3 bases and J 0 bases, with 12 bases left between them. Germline V CDR1 and CDR2: DFQATT, SNEGSKA (reference sequence). The CDR3 reads CSASEAGPSGNTIYF. The CDR3 nucleotides read TGCAGTGCTAGTGAGGCAGGACCCTCTGGAAACACCATATATTTT.

A word on this clonotype: Lacking the conserved final phenylalanine or tryptophan, this CDR3 likely reflects a read error. The chain joins TRBV4-3 to TRBJ2-7, with D perhaps matching TRBD2 (5 bases). This CDR3 has 16 residues. V dropped 0 bases and J dropped 2 bases, with 14 bases sitting between them. The germline CDR1 and CDR2 sequences are LGHNA and YSLEER. The CDR3 protein is CASSQDRSRGTYEQYS. CDR3 DNA sequence: TGCGCCAGCAGCCAAGATAGGTCCCGGGGAACCTACGAGCAGTACTCC.

Comment on this clonotype: The junction and the germline gene differ at one end; a read error may be behind it. The CDR3 reads CRASPRTEETQYF. The DNA of the CDR3 is TGCAGAGCTAGCCCCAGGACAGAAGAGACCCAGTACTTC. The genes are TRBV20-1 and TRBJ2-5, with a possible D match to TRBD1 (6 bases). This CDR3 has 13 residues. Per the germline V gene, CDR1 is DFQATT and CDR2 is SNEGSKA (reference sequence).

The chain uses TRBV20-1 and TRBJ2-3; D ambiguous. CDR3 length: 14 amino acids. The germline gives CDR1 DFQATT, CDR2 SNEGSKA (reference sequence). With 5 bases removed from V and 0 bases from J, the gap between germline ends came to 12 bases. CDR3 bases: TGCAGTGCTTTGCTAGTGGGGAGCACAGATACGCAGTATTTT. Amino acid sequence: CSALLVGSTDTQYF.